These 9 T cell receptor beta chains share one sample of origin, sequenced in a study of T cells in Graves' hyperthyroidism and ophthalmopathy (dated 2019 in TCRdb). Library construction relied on multiplex PCR. Sequencer: Illumina HiSeq 2000. Amplification of TCR beta CDR3 regions was carried out from RNA transcripts. For the first round of RT-PCR on the TCR CDR3, the HTBI primer set was used together with the Qiagen OneStep RT-PCR kit. TCRdb reran the public reads through fastp at Q25 and MiXCR, keeping productive beta chains. CDR3 protein duplicates are merged, each entry listing the most common genes and DNA. In this sample the table shows some 200,000 distinct CDR3 sequences, less than 20% of which occur a single time. About half of the sample belongs to the ten largest clones. Sequencing was performed on blood. The receptors shown here come from a woman aged 45-60 years with Graves' hyperthyroidism.

The chain employs TRBV5-5 and TRBJ2-3, with 7 bases fitting TRBD2. Per germline, CDR1 SGHKS and CDR2 YYEKEE (reference sequence). With 1 base clipped from V and 3 bases from J, the junction kept 5 bases outside the gene matches. This CDR3 has 15 amino acids. In nucleotides, the CDR3 is TGTGCCAGCAGCTTGTTTGCGGGAGAGACAGATACGCAGTATTTT. Encoded protein: CASSLFAGETDTQYF. The whole variable domain, filled in from reference TRBV5-5 and TRBJ2-3, reads DAGVTQSPTHLIKTRGQQVTLRCSPISGHKSVSWYQQVLGQGPQFIFQYYEKEERGRGNFPDRFSARQFPNYSSELNVNALLLGDSALYLCASSLFAGETDTQYFGPGTRLTVL.

CDR3 nucleotide sequence: TGTGCCAGCGGTTCCGGGGGATCATCCTACGAGCAGTACTTC. Translating gives CASGSGGSSYEQYF. The chain uses TRBV6-5 and TRBJ2-7, with D possibly matching TRBD2 (6 bases). Deletions cut 8 bases from V and 1 base from J, with 15 bases between. CDR1 and CDR2 (germline): MNHEY, SVGAGI. The CDR3 covers 14 residues.

This clonotype was counted at least ten times. V gene TRBV3-1 combines with J gene TRBJ2-1; 11 bases align to TRBD2. The CDR3 covers 17 residues. J was trimmed by 8 bases and V by 0 bases; bases with no gene match: 9. Germline-derived CDR1 and CDR2 are LGHDT and YNNKEL (reference sequence). CDR3 sequence reads: CASSQERTSGSMDEQFF. The CDR3 DNA reads TGTGCCAGCAGCCAAGAGCGTACTAGCGGGAGTATGGATGAGCAGTTCTTC.

This clonotype was detected a few times. This chain links TRBV28 with TRBJ1-5; no clear D. CDR1 and CDR2 (germline): MDHEN, SYDVKM. V lost 8 bases and J lost 5, with 13 bases in between. CDR3 length equals 13 residues. The CDR3 spells CASGSPRHQPQHF. The CDR3 bases are TGTGCCAGCGGGAGCCCTCGGCATCAGCCCCAGCATTTT.

CDR3 amino acids: CASSPARVGRPGGYTF. CDR3 nucleotide sequence: TGTGCCAGCAGCCCAGCCAGGGTGGGGCGACCCGGGGGCTACACCTTC. The chain links TRBV7-2 to TRBJ1-2, with D possibly being TRBD1 (5 bases). Trimming shortened V by 5 bases and J by 8 bases, and 24 bases separated the two germline ends. Germline loops: CDR1 SGHTA, CDR2 FQGNSA. The CDR3 sequence is 16 residues long. The full variable domain, completed using reference TRBV7-2 and TRBJ1-2, is GAGVSQSPSNKVTEKGKDVELRCDPISGHTALYWYRQSLGQGLEFLIYFQGNSAPDKSGLPSDRFSAERTGGSVSTLTIQRTQQEDSAVYLCASSPARVGRPGGYTFGSGTRLTVV.

This clonotype was detected many times. The chain links TRBV19 to TRBJ2-1, with 11 positions matching TRBD2. CDR3 length: 16 amino acids. Germline assignment: CDR1 LNHDA and CDR2 SQIVND (reference sequence). The V and J ends lost 5 bases and 2 bases, in that order; junction bases with no gene match: 5. The CDR3 nucleotides are TGTGCCAGTAGTCCCTCTAGCGGGAGGACCTACAATGAGCAGTTCTTC. Encoded protein: CASSPSSGRTYNEQFF.

This clonotype was counted many times. The chain links TRBV3-1 to TRBJ1-2, with no clear D. CDR3 length: 14 amino acids. Germline values: CDR1 LGHDT, CDR2 YNNKEL (reference sequence). V dropped 0 bases and J dropped 5 bases, with 10 bases sitting between them. The CDR3 protein is CASSQESRGYGYTF. The CDR3 nucleotides are TGTGCCAGCAGCCAAGAATCAAGAGGATATGGCTACACCTTC.

This clonotype was recorded at least ten times. The chain recombines TRBV11-2 with TRBJ1-1; no firm D call. The CDR3 runs to 13 residues. Trimming cost V 4 bases and J 8 bases, with 14 bases left between them. In germline, CDR1 is SGHAT, CDR2 FQNNGV. Written as DNA, the CDR3 is TGTGCCAGCAGCTCAAACTTGAGATCCGAAGCTTTCTTT. It translates to CASSSNLRSEAFF.

The chain couples TRBV5-6 to TRBJ1-1; no definite D call. V lost 0 bases to trimming and J lost 1 base, with 13 bases between them. The CDR3 is made up of 16 amino acids. CDR1 SGHDT and CDR2 YYEEEE come from the germline V gene. CDR3 coding DNA: TGTGCCAGCAGCTTGGCCAAGGGATTGTGGAACACTGAAGCTTTCTTT. Translation gives CASSLAKGLWNTEAFF.